This TCR beta chain was recovered during a study of cytomegalovirus exposure and HLA in healthy donors. Study-wide results and caveats: TCR beta V- and J-gene trimming was later associated with a missense DCLRE1C variant.

The junction had 7 bases not matched to a gene; V was cut back by 0 bases and J by 5 bases. The CDR3 runs 15 residues. Per germline, CDR1 LGHNA and CDR2 YSLEER. There are a few counts of this clone. Its antigen is currently unknown. PCR involved 60 Vbeta and 13 Jbeta primers. Sequenced by immunoSEQ multiplex PCR; TCRdb stores in-frame clones only, minus some. The sample yields just over 150,000 clones, around 72% seen once. This clonotype originated in a man aged 40-49 years in good health and CMV-seropositive. Specimen: PBMCs. The V call is TRBV4-3, the J call TRBJ2-7, with 7 bases lining up with TRBD2. The CDR3 DNA follows: TGCGCCAGCAGCCAAGAGGTGGGGGGGAGACACGAGCAGTACTTC. It is translated as CASSQEVGGRHEQYF.